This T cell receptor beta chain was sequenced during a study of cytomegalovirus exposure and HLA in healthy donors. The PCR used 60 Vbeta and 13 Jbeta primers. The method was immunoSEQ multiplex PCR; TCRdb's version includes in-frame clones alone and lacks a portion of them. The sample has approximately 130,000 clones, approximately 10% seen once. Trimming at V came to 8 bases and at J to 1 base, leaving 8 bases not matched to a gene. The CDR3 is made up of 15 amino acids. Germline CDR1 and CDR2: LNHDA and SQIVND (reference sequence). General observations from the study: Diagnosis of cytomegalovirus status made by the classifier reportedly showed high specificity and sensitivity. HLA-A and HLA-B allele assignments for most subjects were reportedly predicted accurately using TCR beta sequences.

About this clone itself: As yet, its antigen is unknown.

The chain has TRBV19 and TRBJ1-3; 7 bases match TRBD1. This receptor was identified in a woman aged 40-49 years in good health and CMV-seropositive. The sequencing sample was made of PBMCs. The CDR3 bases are TGTGCCAGTCAACAGGGGTCCAGGTCTGGAAACACCATATATTTT. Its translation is CASQQGSRSGNTIYF.